The rows below give T cell receptor beta chains drawn from one sample of a study of T cell responses to AZD1222 COVID-19 vaccine. Measured with immunoSEQ multiplex PCR; TCRdb has only the in-frame clones, and not every one. The repertoire consists of roughly 110,000 clones, with about nine tenths occurring once and the leading ten covering 5% to 8%. Sample: peripheral blood, taken 28 days after the second AZD1222 dose. Receptors were obtained from an adult who received the AZD1222 COVID-19 vaccine. Both conserved end residues are part of each CDR3. The D gene is left open where the match is weak. Clone size appears in some rows only: once, few, many, or a class for an expanded clone.

abundance: -; v_gene: TRBV9; d_gene: TRBD1; j_gene: TRBJ1-4; CDR3nt: TGTGCCAGCAGCGTTCGACAGGGGGAAAATGAAAAACTGTTTTTT; CDR3aa: CASSVRQGENEKLFF
abundance: -; v_gene: TRBV5-4; d_gene: TRBD2; j_gene: TRBJ2-1; CDR3nt: TGTGCCAGCAGCTCGAGACTAGCGGGGGGCTACAATGAGCAGTTCTTC; CDR3aa: CASSSRLAGGYNEQFF
abundance: -; v_gene: TRBV6-5; d_gene: -; j_gene: TRBJ2-7; CDR3nt: TGTGCCAGCGGCCAAAGCTACGAGCAGTACTTC; CDR3aa: CASGQSYEQYF
abundance: once; v_gene: TRBV5-5; d_gene: TRBD1; j_gene: TRBJ2-7; CDR3nt: TGTGCCAGCAGCTTGGGGCAGGGGGTCGGAGAGCAGTACTTC; CDR3aa: CASSLGQGVGEQYF
abundance: few; v_gene: TRBV25-1; d_gene: TRBD1; j_gene: TRBJ1-4; CDR3nt: TGTGCCAGCAGTGACAGGGGGCCAACTAATGAAAAACTGTTTTTT; CDR3aa: CASSDRGPTNEKLFF
abundance: -; v_gene: TRBV3-1/TRBV3-2; d_gene: -; j_gene: TRBJ1-5; CDR3nt: TGTGCCAGCAGCCCCACTTGGGACAGCAATCAGCCCCAGCATTTT; CDR3aa: CASSPTWDSNQPQHF
abundance: -; v_gene: TRBV19; d_gene: -; j_gene: TRBJ2-3; CDR3nt: TGTGCCAGTAGTATCCCCACAGTCACAGATACGCAGTATTTT; CDR3aa: CASSIPTVTDTQYF
abundance: -; v_gene: TRBV5-1; d_gene: -; j_gene: TRBJ2-5; CDR3nt: TGCGCCAGCAGCTACAACAGCGAGGTGGAGACCCAGTACTTC; CDR3aa: CASSYNSEVETQYF
abundance: -; v_gene: TRBV9; d_gene: TRBD1; j_gene: TRBJ1-6; CDR3nt: TGTGCCAGCAGCTTAAGACAGGGTAATTCACCCCTCCACTTT; CDR3aa: CASSLRQGNSPLHF
abundance: -; v_gene: TRBV2; d_gene: -; j_gene: TRBJ2-1; CDR3nt: TGTGCCAGCAGACCTACTGGGGGTATACAGTTCTTC; CDR3aa: CASRPTGGIQFF
abundance: -; v_gene: TRBV2; d_gene: TRBD1; j_gene: TRBJ2-7; CDR3nt: TGTGCCAGCAGTCGACAGGGATTCTCCGAGCAGTACTTC; CDR3aa: CASSRQGFSEQYF
abundance: -; v_gene: TRBV5-4; d_gene: -; j_gene: TRBJ1-2; CDR3nt: TGTGCCAGCAGCTTGGTACAGGAAGATGGCTACACCTTC; CDR3aa: CASSLVQEDGYTF
abundance: -; v_gene: TRBV10-1; d_gene: TRBD2; j_gene: TRBJ2-5; CDR3nt: TGCGCCAGCAGTGAGTCGGCTAGCGGACAAGAGACCCAGTACTTC; CDR3aa: CASSESASGQETQYF
abundance: -; v_gene: TRBV11-3; d_gene: -; j_gene: TRBJ1-1; CDR3nt: TGTGCCAGCAGCTTAGGGAGTGGCACTGAAGCTTTCTTT; CDR3aa: CASSLGSGTEAFF
abundance: -; v_gene: TRBV6-5; d_gene: -; j_gene: TRBJ2-3; CDR3nt: TGTGCCAGCAGTTACGGGGGGATTAGCACAGATACGCAGTATTTT; CDR3aa: CASSYGGISTDTQYF
abundance: few; v_gene: TRBV4-3; d_gene: -; j_gene: TRBJ2-1; CDR3nt: TGCGCCAGCAGCCAAGATGGAAACAGATACAATGAGCAGTTCTTC; CDR3aa: CASSQDGNRYNEQFF
abundance: -; v_gene: TRBV6-5; d_gene: TRBD2; j_gene: TRBJ2-1; CDR3nt: TGTGCCAGCAAGGGCGGGGGGCCCTACAATGAGCAGTTCTTC; CDR3aa: CASKGGGPYNEQFF
abundance: -; v_gene: TRBV2; d_gene: -; j_gene: TRBJ1-5; CDR3nt: TGTGCCAGCACCTTCGGGGGAGCCGGCAATCAGCCCCAGCATTTT; CDR3aa: CASTFGGAGNQPQHF
abundance: -; v_gene: TRBV4-3; d_gene: TRBD1; j_gene: TRBJ1-6; CDR3nt: TGCGCCAGCAGCCAAGAGGGACAGGGGGCTGGGAATTCACCCCTCCACTTT; CDR3aa: CASSQEGQGAGNSPLHF